This T cell receptor beta chain was sequenced for a study of Ad26.COV2.S vaccination and SARS-CoV-2 variants. As for the study in general: Ad26.COV2.S was injected intramuscularly once or twice, 56 days apart. Overall study results and limits: Estimates derived from TCR breadth and depth analyses may have underestimated total T cell responses. Breadth of non-spike TCRs did not differ between vaccinees and placebo recipients. Responses of spike-specific T cells (both CD8+ and CD4+) reportedly showed substantial breadth after vaccination.

Here immunoSEQ multiplex PCR was the method, and the copy in TCRdb shows in-frame clones only, minus some. Here the sample spans 440,000 or so clones, less than 95% being singletons. As concerns this clone: The target antigen is unknown.

Germline CDR1 and CDR2: SGDLS and YYNGEE. Trimming removed 4 bases from V and 4 bases from J, with 21 bases in between. The CDR3 contains 16 residues. The sample's treatment: 15 to 20 received Ad26.COV2.S at low or high dose, single or two shots; about 5 received placebo; per-sample allocation not given. Specimens were obtained on day 63 following the first vaccine or placebo injection. The TCR originated in a person aged 18-60 years who received the Ad26.COV2.S COVID-19 vaccine or a placebo. The sequencing used peripheral blood, collected in a trial of Ad26.COV2.S vaccine versus placebo. This rearrangement joins TRBV9 to TRBJ2-7, with D possibly matching TRBD2 (6 bases). CDR3 loop: CASSLGDGGNYYEQYF. DNA of the CDR3: TGTGCCAGCAGCTTGGGGGATGGCGGGAACTATTACGAGCAGTACTTC. Full variable domain (outside the CDR3, taken from reference TRBV9 and TRBJ2-7): DSGVTQTPKHLITATGQRVTLRCSPRSGDLSVYWYQQSLDQGLQFLIQYYNGEERAKGNILERFSAQQFPDLHSELNLSSLELGDSALYFCASSLGDGGNYYEQYFGPGTRLTVT.